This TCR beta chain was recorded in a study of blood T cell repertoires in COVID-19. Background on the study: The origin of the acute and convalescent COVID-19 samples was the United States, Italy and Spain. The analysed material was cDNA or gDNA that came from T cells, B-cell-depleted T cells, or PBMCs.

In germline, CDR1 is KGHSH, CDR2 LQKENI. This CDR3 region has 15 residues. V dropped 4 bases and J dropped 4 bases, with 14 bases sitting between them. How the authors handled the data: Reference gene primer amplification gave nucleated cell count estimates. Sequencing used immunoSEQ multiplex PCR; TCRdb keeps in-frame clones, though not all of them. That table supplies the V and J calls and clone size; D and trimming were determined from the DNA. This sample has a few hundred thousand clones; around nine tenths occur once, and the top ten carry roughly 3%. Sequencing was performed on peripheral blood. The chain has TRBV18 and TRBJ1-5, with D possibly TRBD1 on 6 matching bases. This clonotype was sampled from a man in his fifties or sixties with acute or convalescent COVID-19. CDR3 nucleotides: TGTGCCAGCTCACTCCGCCAGGGGCTAAATCAGCCCCAGCATTTT. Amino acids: CASSLRQGLNQPQHF.